These T cell receptor beta chains were read from a single sample in a study of cytomegalovirus exposure and HLA in healthy donors. Only in-frame clones appear in the TCRdb table, and some are missing; sequencing was by immunoSEQ multiplex PCR. The sample contains roughly 93,000 clones, 65% to 80% of which appear only once. Sequencing was performed on PBMCs. The receptors were sampled from a human donor in good health. The CDR3 runs from the conserved cysteine through the conserved F or W. A D gene is named only where the DNA matches it firmly. Rows may omit the clone size; those that give it use once, few, many or a size class.

clone size: NA; V gene: TRBV5-1; J gene: TRBJ1-1; D gene: NA; CDR3 DNA: TGCGCCAGCAGCCGAGAGGGCCGACAAGGTGAAGCTTTCTTT; CDR3 protein: CASSREGRQGEAFF
clone size: NA; V gene: TRBV6-5; J gene: TRBJ1-1; D gene: NA; CDR3 DNA: TGTGCCAGCAGGGACGGGGTGGTGGACACTGAAGCTTTCTTT; CDR3 protein: CASRDGVVDTEAFF
clone size: NA; V gene: TRBV6-5; J gene: TRBJ1-4; D gene: NA; CDR3 DNA: TGTGCCAGCAGTTACGCGGGCGAAAAACTGTTTTTT; CDR3 protein: CASSYAGEKLFF
clone size: once; V gene: TRBV9; J gene: TRBJ2-5; D gene: TRBD2; CDR3 DNA: TGTGCCAGCAGCGTAGTGGCTAGCGGGGGACAAGAGACCCAGTACTTC; CDR3 protein: CASSVVASGGQETQYF
clone size: NA; V gene: TRBV25-1; J gene: TRBJ2-1; D gene: TRBD2; CDR3 DNA: TGTGCCAGCAGTGAAGCAGGACTAGCGGACAACAATGAGCAGTTCTTC; CDR3 protein: CASSEAGLADNNEQFF
clone size: NA; V gene: TRBV7-6; J gene: TRBJ2-1; D gene: TRBD2; CDR3 DNA: TGTGCCAGCAGCTCAAGACTAGCGGGTAGCAGCTCCTACAATGAGCAGTTCTTC; CDR3 protein: CASSSRLAGSSSYNEQFF
clone size: NA; V gene: TRBV6-1; J gene: TRBJ2-3; D gene: TRBD1; CDR3 DNA: TGTGCCAGCAGCGACAGGGGGCTTTGGACAGATACGCAGTATTTT; CDR3 protein: CASSDRGLWTDTQYF
clone size: NA; V gene: TRBV5-6; J gene: TRBJ1-2; D gene: NA; CDR3 DNA: TGTGCCAGCAGCACAGTTGCGGGCCCGGTACGAGGCTACACCTTC; CDR3 protein: CASSTVAGPVRGYTF
clone size: NA; V gene: TRBV19; J gene: TRBJ2-7; D gene: NA; CDR3 DNA: TGTGCCAGTAGTGAATCCCTACAGGGCTACGAGCAGTACTTC; CDR3 protein: CASSESLQGYEQYF
clone size: few; V gene: TRBV7-8; J gene: TRBJ1-1; D gene: NA; CDR3 DNA: TGTGCCAGCAGCTTAGCAGGGGCGAACACTGAAGCTTTCTTT; CDR3 protein: CASSLAGANTEAFF
clone size: NA; V gene: TRBV6-5; J gene: TRBJ1-2; D gene: NA; CDR3 DNA: TGTGCCAGCAGTTACTCGGGGGCAGGGCGGGACTATGGCTACACCTTC; CDR3 protein: CASSYSGAGRDYGYTF
clone size: NA; V gene: TRBV19; J gene: TRBJ2-3; D gene: TRBD1; CDR3 DNA: TGTGCCAGTAACAGGGGGTTCACAGATACGCAGTATTTT; CDR3 protein: CASNRGFTDTQYF
clone size: once; V gene: TRBV29-1; J gene: TRBJ1-2; D gene: TRBD1; CDR3 DNA: TGCAGCGCCCGACAGGGGCAGGACTATGGCTACACCTTC; CDR3 protein: CSARQGQDYGYTF
clone size: NA; V gene: TRBV5-4; J gene: TRBJ2-7; D gene: TRBD1; CDR3 DNA: TGTGCCAGCAGCCGGGACAGGGAGCGGTACGAGCAGTACTTC; CDR3 protein: CASSRDRERYEQYF
clone size: NA; V gene: TRBV7-6; J gene: TRBJ2-7; D gene: TRBD2; CDR3 DNA: TGTGCCAGCAGCTTAGCGTCTTGGGGACTAGCGGGAGGGTCCTACGAGCAGTACTTC; CDR3 protein: CASSLASWGLAGGSYEQYF